The 5 T cell receptor beta chains presented below share a single source sample, sequenced in a study of cytomegalovirus exposure and HLA in healthy donors. Measured with immunoSEQ multiplex PCR; TCRdb has only the in-frame clones, and not every one. Of 55,000 to 70,000 clones listed, roughly nine tenths were seen once; the top ten hold just over 3%. Sequencing used PBMCs. Every receptor here comes from a man between 18 and 35 years old in good health and CMV-seronegative.

The rearrangement links TRBV2 to TRBJ2-7, with a tentative D call TRBD2 (6 bases). Germline assignment: CDR1 SNHLY and CDR2 FYNNEI. The CDR3 runs to 13 residues. Trimming stripped 7 bases from V and 4 bases from J, with 14 bases between. In nucleotides, the CDR3 is TGTGCCAGCAAAGTCGGGAGTTTATACGAGCAGTACTTC. It translates to CASKVGSLYEQYF.

Remarks on this clone: Compared with germline, one end of the junction differs, possibly owing to a read error. The chain employs TRBV7-9 and TRBJ2-5, with no clear D. The CDR3 runs to 11 residues. Germline loops: CDR1 SEHNR, CDR2 FQNEAQ (reference sequence). The CDR3 nucleotides are TGTGCCAGCAGCTCTTGGGCCGACACCCACTTC. This codes for CASSSWADTHF.

Many counts were recorded for this clone. V usage is TRBV6-4 and J usage is TRBJ2-3; weak D call: TRBD2 (6 bases). This CDR3 is 15 amino acids long. V lost 0 bases to trimming and J lost 3 bases, with 10 bases between them. Germline CDR1 MRHNA, CDR2 SNTAGT. The CDR3 nucleotides read TGTGCCAGCAGTGACTCGGTTCTAGCGACAGATACGCAGTATTTT. Its protein is CASSDSVLATDTQYF.

The V call is TRBV5-1, the J call TRBJ1-3; tentative D call: TRBD1 (5 bases). There are 16 residues in the CDR3. The V and J ends lost 2 bases and 0 bases respectively, with 12 bases between them. CDR1 SGHRS and CDR2 YFSETQ come from the germline V gene. The DNA for the CDR3 is TGCGCCAGCAGCTTTAGAAGCGGGGGCTCTGGAAACACCATATATTTT. Residues: CASSFRSGGSGNTIYF.

The rearrangement links TRBV9 to TRBJ2-7, with D possibly matching TRBD2 (5 bases). There are 11 residues in the CDR3. The V gene's germline CDR1 is SGDLS and CDR2 YYNGEE. Trimming stripped 3 bases from V and 7 bases from J, with 8 bases between. Here the CDR3 reads CASSGPGEQYF. CDR3 nucleotides: TGTGCCAGCAGCGGACCGGGAGAGCAGTACTTC.